This TCR beta chain was sequenced during a study of blood T cell repertoires in COVID-19. Authors' processing steps: From reference gene primer amplification, estimates of nucleated cell counts were derived. Assay used: immunoSEQ multiplex PCR; TCRdb lists only in-frame clones, some missing. V and J calls and clone size follow that table, whereas D and trimming were derived from the DNA. The sample lists around 72,000 clones, around 90% occurring once. The sequence was obtained from a woman in her 50s with acute or convalescent COVID-19. Sequencing was carried out using peripheral blood.

The CDR3 DNA sequence: TGTGCCAGCAGCGCTTCAGGGGTCGGGGGCAATCAGCCCCAGCATTTT. It encodes CASSASGVGGNQPQHF. The gene calls are TRBV7-9 and TRBJ1-5; maybe TRBD1 (6 bases). V was cut by 5 bases and J by 2 bases, with 16 bases left in between. Germline V gene sequence: CDR1 SEHNR, CDR2 FQNEAQ (reference sequence). The CDR3 sequence is 16 residues long.